This paragraph reports one T cell receptor beta chain. The CDR3 spans 11 residues. Germline CDR1 is SGHVS and CDR2 is FQNEAQ. Between the trimmed V and J ends, which lost 1 base and 7 bases, there was a span of 1 base. Described time point: cycle 4 day 1 (C4D1), after six to seven weeks of nivolumab. Every single patient, without exception, relapsed after autologous stem cell transplantation, and brentuximab vedotin exposure varied. This specimen comes from a study of PD-1 blockade in classical Hodgkin lymphoma. Assay used: immunoSEQ multiplex PCR; TCRdb lists only in-frame clones, some missing. This sample has approximately 14,000 clones; around 80% occur once, and the top ten carry 15% to 20%.

The clonotype comes from a human donor with classical Hodgkin lymphoma. J is TRBJ2-2 and V is TRBV7-8; D not resolved. The sample here was peripheral blood mononuclear cells (PBMCs), taken before the fourth cycle of nivolumab. In DNA form, the CDR3 reads TGTGCCAGCAGCTTAGACGGGGAGCTGTTTTTT. This translates into CASSLDGELFF.